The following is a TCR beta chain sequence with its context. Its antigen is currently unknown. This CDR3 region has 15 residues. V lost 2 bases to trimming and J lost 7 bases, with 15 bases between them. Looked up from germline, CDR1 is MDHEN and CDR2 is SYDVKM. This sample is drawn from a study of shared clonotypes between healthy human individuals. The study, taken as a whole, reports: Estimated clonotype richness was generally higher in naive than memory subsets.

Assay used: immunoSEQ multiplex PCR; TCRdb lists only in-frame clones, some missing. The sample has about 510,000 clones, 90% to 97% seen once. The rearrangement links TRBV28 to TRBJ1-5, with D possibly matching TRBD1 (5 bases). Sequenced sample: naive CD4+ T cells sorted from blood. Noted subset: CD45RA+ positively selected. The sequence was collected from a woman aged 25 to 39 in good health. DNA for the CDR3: TGTGCCAGCAGTTTAGGACAAGGGGAGGGGCAGCCCCAGCATTTT. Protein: CASSLGQGEGQPQHF.